These T cell receptor beta chains were read from a single sample in a study of human T cells and chemical hapten exposure. TCRdb processed the RACE reads anew with MiXCR; each CDR3 protein has one entry. The table lists 300,000 to 400,000 distinct CDR3 sequences, under 9% of them singletons, with less than 10% in the top ten. The sequences come from whole blood, collected in connection with sensitization to the hapten diphenylcyclopropenone (DPC). These receptors all stem from a young woman with alopecia areata. Some clones in this sample may be carry-over from other donors' samples. The CDR3 runs from the conserved cysteine through the conserved F or W. D genes are given only for firm matches. Only some rows state a clone size, as once, few, many or a class for expanded clones.

>TRBJ2-2|TRBV27|-|-
TGTGCCAGCGGCCGGGACCCGATAAACACCGGGGAGCTGTTTTTT
CASGRDPINTGELFF
>TRBJ1-1|TRBV20-1|-|many
TGCAGTGCTTCATATACGGAGGGGACTGAAGCTTTCTTT
CSASYTEGTEAFF
>TRBJ2-5|TRBV7-9|TRBD1|many
TGTGCCAGCAGCTCTCAGCTCGGGACAGGGCAAGAGACCCAGTACTTC
CASSSQLGTGQETQYF
>TRBJ1-1|TRBV6-6|-|few
TGTGCCAGCAGCTGGGGCCGTGAAGCTTTCTTT
CASSWGREAFF
>TRBJ2-2|TRBV7-2|TRBD2|-
TGTGCCAGCAGTCCGGGACTAGCGGTCCTGGGGGAGCTGTTTTTT
CASSPGLAVLGELFF
>TRBJ2-3|TRBV28|-|-
TGTGCCAGCAGTCCCGCCGGGGGAGAGGCAGATACGCAGTATTTT
CASSPAGGEADTQYF
>TRBJ2-3|TRBV10-3|-|many
TGTGCCATCAGTGAAGGGCAGGGCGGATTCACAGATACGCAGTATTTT
CAISEGQGGFTDTQYF
>TRBJ2-1|TRBV6-2/TRBV6-3|-|few
TGTGCCAGCAGTTACTCACGGCTTCGTGGAGAGCAGTTCTTC
CASSYSRLRGEQFF
>TRBJ1-1|TRBV6-2/TRBV6-3|-|many
TGTGCCAGCAGTTACTCGCCTGAGTGGTCAGCTTTCTTT
CASSYSPEWSAFF
>TRBJ2-7|TRBV29-1|-|many
TGCAGCGTTATCGAAGTCGGCGAGCAGTACTTC
CSVIEVGEQYF
>TRBJ2-3|TRBV5-1|-|many
TGCGCCAGCAGCCAAAGGGGCCCCGGCACAGATACGCAGTATTTT
CASSQRGPGTDTQYF
>TRBJ1-6|TRBV4-3|-|-
TGCGCCAGCAGCCAAGATGTCAGTATGTATAATTCACCCCTCCACTTT
CASSQDVSMYNSPLHF
>TRBJ2-3|TRBV5-6|TRBD2|many
TGTGCCAGCTGGGGAGCGGGGGGGCCGTCAGATACGCAGTATTTT
CASWGAGGPSDTQYF
>TRBJ1-1|TRBV12-5|-|few
TGTGCTAGTGGGGTGTGGCCTAGCATGAACACTGAAGCTTTCTTT
CASGVWPSMNTEAFF
>TRBJ2-3|TRBV12-3/TRBV12-4|-|many
TGTGCCAGCAGTCCCGGGATCTCCACAGATACGCAGTATTTT
CASSPGISTDTQYF
>TRBJ1-6|TRBV6-6|-|few
TGTGCCAGCAGTCAATTTAATTCACCCCTCCACTTT
CASSQFNSPLHF
>TRBJ2-5|TRBV6-2/TRBV6-3|-|-
TGTGCCAGCAGGGAACAGGGACAAGAGACCCAGTACTTC
CASREQGQETQYF
>TRBJ2-6|TRBV12-3/TRBV12-4|-|few
TGTGCCAGTCACGCCGGTCGCTCTGGGGCCAACGTCCTGACTTTC
CASHAGRSGANVLTF
>TRBJ1-2|TRBV12-2|-|few
TGTGCAAGTCGACAACCCACCCACCGAGAGAACTATGGCTACACCTTC
CASRQPTHRENYGYTF
>TRBJ1-5|TRBV2|-|-
TGTGCCAGTAAAGGAGCACCCGAGGGGCAGCCCCAGCATTTT
CASKGAPEGQPQHF